The present T cell receptor beta chain was sequenced within a study of cytomegalovirus exposure and HLA in healthy donors. Background on the study: HLA-typed donors were the source of 83 million or so unique TCRs held in an early data release.

This CDR3 is 16 amino acids long. In germline, CDR1 is SNHLY, CDR2 FYNNEI. V shed 3 bases and J shed 2 bases, with 11 bases lying between them. Regarding this clone: Its specificity is not known.

Study-wide results and limits: A later analysis found most CMV-associated TCR beta chains apparently HLA-restricted.

With 60 Vbeta and 13 Jbeta primers, the PCR was carried out. Clones were sequenced by immunoSEQ multiplex PCR, and TCRdb holds only the in-frame ones, with some missing. The top ten hold around 4% of the sample, which has roughly 300,000 clones, roughly 85% seen once. Sample: PBMCs. This TCR came from a middle-aged man in good health and CMV-seropositive. V and J are TRBV2 and TRBJ2-6, with D perhaps matching TRBD2 (6 bases). CDR3 sequence (DNA): TGTGCCAGCAGTGAGGCCGCGGGAACTGGGGCCAACGTCCTGACTTTC. Residues: CASSEAAGTGANVLTF. The full variable domain, with the rest looked up from reference TRBV2 and TRBJ2-6, is EPEVTQTPSHQVTQMGQEVILRCVPISNHLYFYWYRQILGQKVEFLVSFYNNEISEKSEIFDDQFSVERPDGSNFTLKIRSTKLEDSAMYFCASSEAAGTGANVLTFGAGSRLTVL.